This T cell receptor beta chain is drawn from a study of a mutant IDH1 vaccine in newly diagnosed glioma. About the research overall: Radiotherapy alone preceded vaccination by 4-6 weeks; alternatively, vaccination started with temozolomide cycles. Every participant had undergone radiotherapy, temozolomide, or both before, and most underwent both.

For this clone: Its antigen is not known.

Time point reported: week 5, during vaccination. Topical imiquimod accompanied each vaccine dose, which consisted of 300 ug of mutant IDH1 20-mer peptide. This CDR3 is 14 amino acids long. V was trimmed by 7 bases and J by 5 bases, leaving 18 bases between them. Germline-derived CDR1 and CDR2 are SGHAT and FQNNGV. Generated by immunoSEQ multiplex PCR, the TCRdb table keeps only in-frame clones and is missing some. The data hold tens of thousands of clones, with 75% to 95% observed a single time. The receptor comes from a woman aged 50 to 60 with glioma. The J gene is TRBJ2-7, the V gene TRBV11-2; the D gene is possibly TRBD2 (6 bases). Specimen: PBMCs, collected from a glioma patient whose treatment included an IDH1 peptide vaccine. The CDR3 sequence: CASNSQAGWNEQYF. The CDR3 coding sequence is TGTGCCAGCAACTCGCAGGCGGGGTGGAACGAGCAGTACTTC.